A selection of T cell receptor beta chains follows, all from one sample in a study of blood T cells in healthy people across ages. TCRdb reprocessed the 5' RACE reads via MiXCR and lists one record per CDR3 protein. The sample includes almost 800,000 distinct CDR3 sequences, 58% of them seen just once. The sample taken for sequencing was blood. Receptor source: a man aged 25 to 40 in good health. Each CDR3 is given with its conserved first and last residue. The D gene is left open where the match is weak. Some rows mark clone size as missing; the rest say once, few, many or name a class of expanded clone.

j_call,cdr3_length,clone_size,v_call,d_call,cdr3_nt,cdr3_aa
TRBJ2-7,14,NA,TRBV13,NA,TGTGCCAGCAGCTCTGGACGAGACTCCTACGAGCAGTACTTC,CASSSGRDSYEQYF
TRBJ1-6,14,few,TRBV6-5,NA,TGTGCCAGCAGGCGGGGACGGATAAATTCACCCCTCCACTTT,CASRRGRINSPLHF
TRBJ1-2,15,NA,TRBV12-3/TRBV12-4,NA,TGTGCCAGCAGTCCTGGAGGCAGCCTACCTTATGGCTACACCTTC,CASSPGGSLPYGYTF
TRBJ1-1,13,once,TRBV30,NA,TGTGCCTGGAGGGACGTGGGTAACACTGAAGCTTTCTTT,CAWRDVGNTEAFF
TRBJ1-4,15,NA,TRBV5-1,TRBD1,TGCGCCAGCAGCCACGGACAGGGAGGAGATGAAAAACTGTTTTTT,CASSHGQGGDEKLFF
TRBJ2-1,15,NA,TRBV7-2,TRBD2,TGTGCCAGCAGATCCTCTAGCGGGAGGTCCAGTGAGCAGTTCTTC,CASRSSSGRSSEQFF
TRBJ1-5,15,NA,TRBV7-2,TRBD1,TGTGCCAGCAGCCCGACAGGGGTCATGGGTCAGCCCCAGCATTTT,CASSPTGVMGQPQHF
TRBJ1-1,14,NA,TRBV29-1,NA,TGCAGCGTTGAAGGGCCGCGGGGGGGGCGTCGAGCTTTCTTT,CSVEGPRGGRRAFF
TRBJ1-2,12,few,TRBV7-2,NA,TGTGCCAGCAGCCCGAACGCGGGCGGCTACACCTTC,CASSPNAGGYTF
TRBJ2-5,15,NA,TRBV7-2,TRBD1,TGTGCCAGCAGCGGACAGACAGGGAATCAAAGGACCCAGTACTTC,CASSGQTGNQRTQYF
TRBJ2-7,14,NA,TRBV19,NA,TGTGCCAGTAGTAGGGGAGTCAACTCCTACGAGCAGTACTTC,CASSRGVNSYEQYF
TRBJ2-7,10,NA,TRBV28,NA,TGTGCCGGAAAGTGCAGCGAGCAGTACTTC,CAGKCSEQYF
TRBJ2-1,17,NA,TRBV20-1,TRBD2,TGCAGTGCACCGGGGACTAGCGCAACAGGATCCTACAATGAGCAGTTCTTC,CSAPGTSATGSYNEQFF
TRBJ2-1,16,NA,TRBV15,NA,TGTGCCACCAGGGGTACAGTAGGGTACGAACACAATGAGCAGTTCTTC,CATRGTVGYEHNEQFF
TRBJ2-3,16,NA,TRBV11-2,NA,TGTGCCAGCAGCTTAGAGGGCCGGTGGGGCACAGATACGCAGTATTTT,CASSLEGRWGTDTQYF
TRBJ2-5,15,NA,TRBV5-8,TRBD2,TGTGCCAGCAGCTTGGGCGGGAGGGCCCGGGAGACCCAGTACTTC,CASSLGGRARETQYF
TRBJ2-7,15,NA,TRBV7-2,TRBD2,TGTGCCAGCAGCTTAGCCGGCGGGAGTAACTGCGAGCAGTACTTC,CASSLAGGSNCEQYF
TRBJ2-1,15,few,TRBV7-9,TRBD1,TGTGCCAGCAGCCCCATCCGGGACAGGGTCAATGAGCAGTTCTTC,CASSPIRDRVNEQFF
TRBJ2-3,12,NA,TRBV12-3/TRBV12-4,NA,TGTGCCAGCAGAGAAAGCGCAGATACGCAGTATTTT,CASRESADTQYF
TRBJ2-7,17,NA,TRBV5-4,NA,TGTGCCAGCAGCTTGACCGAGTACAGGGCTATCCCCCCCGAGCAGTACTTC,CASSLTEYRAIPPEQYF
TRBJ2-6,17,few,TRBV7-2,NA,TGTGCCAGCAGCCCCCAGATAAGCAGGGCGGGGGCCAACGTCCTGACTTTC,CASSPQISRAGANVLTF
TRBJ2-7,13,few,TRBV7-2,TRBD1,TGTGCCAGCAGAAGGGACAGGGACTACGAGCAGTACTTC,CASRRDRDYEQYF
TRBJ1-6,18,NA,TRBV4-3,NA,TGCGCCAGCAGCCAAGATTCGGAAGGGGTTACCTATAATTCACCCCTCCACTTT,CASSQDSEGVTYNSPLHF
TRBJ2-5,14,NA,TRBV9,NA,TGTGCCAGCAGCGCGGGGACACCTAGAGAGACCCAGTACTTC,CASSAGTPRETQYF
TRBJ2-3,15,NA,TRBV5-1,NA,TGCGCCAGCAGCTTGTTCTCCCCTAGCACAGATACGCAGTATTTT,CASSLFSPSTDTQYF
TRBJ2-1,15,NA,TRBV7-9,NA,TGTGCCAGCAGCAACCCCCCCGCCCAATATGATGAGCAGTTCTTC,CASSNPPAQYDEQFF
TRBJ2-3,14,NA,TRBV15,NA,TGTGCCACCAGCAGAAGTACGGGGCTAGATACGCAGTATTTT,CATSRSTGLDTQYF